The clone carrying this T cell receptor (beta chain) was seen only a few times. The target antigen is unknown. The data were taken from a study of T cell repertoires in cytomegalovirus infection. As for the study in general: Epitope selection comprised recently identified HLA-C-restricted CMV epitopes and well-studied HLA-B-restricted CMV epitopes. Both CMV infection and a matching HLA type were indicated by public TCR beta signatures.

MiXCR, run by TCRdb on the reads, gives a single entry per CDR3 protein. The sample holds tens of thousands of distinct CDR3 sequences; roughly a quarter are singletons and the top ten take roughly 50%. Study-wide findings and caveats: Within the response measured ex vivo, HLA-C-restricted CMV-specific TCR beta clonotypes were dominant.

Germline-derived CDR1 and CDR2 are MNHEY and SVGEGT. V lost 6 bases to trimming and J lost 4 bases; unmatched junction nucleotides: 13. This CDR3 has 17 amino acids. The material sequenced was CD8+ T cells from cultured PBMCs, taken from culture after CMV antigen stimulation. The chain has TRBV6-2 or TRBV6-3 and TRBJ2-1; 9 bases match TRBD1. This sequence originates from a human donor in good health (CMV status not recorded). Some clones in this sample may be carry-over from other donors' samples. The CDR3 here is CASSGIPGQGLYNEQFF. CDR3 nucleotide sequence: TGTGCCAGCAGCGGTATCCCGGGACAGGGCCTTTACAATGAGCAGTTCTTC.